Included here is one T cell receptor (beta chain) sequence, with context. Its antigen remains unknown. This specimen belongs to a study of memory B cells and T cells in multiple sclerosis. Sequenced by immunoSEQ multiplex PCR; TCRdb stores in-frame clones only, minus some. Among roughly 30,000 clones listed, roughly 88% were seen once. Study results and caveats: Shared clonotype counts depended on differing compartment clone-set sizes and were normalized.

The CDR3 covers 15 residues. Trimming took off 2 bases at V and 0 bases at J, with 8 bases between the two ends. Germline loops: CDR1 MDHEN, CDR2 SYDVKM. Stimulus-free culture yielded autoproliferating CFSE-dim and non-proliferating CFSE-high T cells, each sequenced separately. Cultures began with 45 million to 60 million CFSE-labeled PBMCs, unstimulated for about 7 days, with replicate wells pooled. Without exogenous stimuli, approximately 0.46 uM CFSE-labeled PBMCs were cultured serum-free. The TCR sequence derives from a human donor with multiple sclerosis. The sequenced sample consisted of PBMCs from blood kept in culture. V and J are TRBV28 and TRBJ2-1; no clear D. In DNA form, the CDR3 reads TGTGCCAGCAGTTTAAGGCAGATCTCCTACAATGAGCAGTTCTTC. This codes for CASSLRQISYNEQFF.